The clone carrying this T cell receptor (beta chain) was seen more than once but under ten times. What it recognizes is unknown. This specimen belongs to a study of T cell repertoires in cytomegalovirus infection. General study results and limits: HLA-C-restricted, CMV-specific TCR beta clonotypes were dominant ex vivo.

The CDR3 covers 16 residues. The germline V and J ends were trimmed by 2 bases and 4 bases, with 17 bases remaining between them. Germline lookup yields CDR1 MNHNS and CDR2 SASEGT. One entry per CDR3 protein, called by TCRdb with MiXCR from the reads. Here the sample spans around 430,000 distinct CDR3 sequences, 42% being singletons. The sequencing here drew on cultured PBMCs, taken from culture after CMV antigen stimulation. This clonotype was obtained from a human donor in good health (CMV status not recorded). Some clones in this sample may be carry-over from other donors' samples. This rearrangement joins TRBV6-1 to TRBJ1-1; D gene unclear. The CDR3 is CASSEYAAGSGTEAFF. The CDR3 DNA is TGTGCCAGCAGTGAATACGCGGCGGGGTCGGGCACTGAAGCTTTCTTT.